This TCR beta chain was sequenced during a study of cytomegalovirus exposure and HLA in healthy donors. About the research overall: Findings of an earlier analysis included roughly 110 million unique TCR beta sequences from 200 million or so T cells.

General study findings and limits: A later analysis found common viral pathogens apparently linked to several of the most significant clusters. The listing of 150 to 200 TCR beta chains classed them as cytomegalovirus-associated.

About this clone itself: Its specificity is unknown.

It was with 60 Vbeta and 13 Jbeta primers that the PCR ran. Libraries were prepared by immunoSEQ multiplex PCR; TCRdb keeps only in-frame clonotypes and omits some of them. The sample has more than 150,000 clones, roughly 88% seen once. Germline-derived CDR1 and CDR2 are SQVTM and ANQGSEA. After removal of 4 bases from V and 2 bases from J, the junction contained 14 bases not matched to a gene. The CDR3 covers 17 residues. The chain carries TRBV29-1 and TRBJ2-7; 10 bases are shared with TRBD1. This sequence originates from a woman under 30 in good health and CMV-seronegative. Material: PBMCs. CDR3 sequence: CSVVFSGQGKSPYEQYF. The CDR3 DNA sequence: TGCAGCGTTGTATTCTCGGGACAGGGGAAAAGTCCCTACGAGCAGTACTTC.